Shown below are 20 T cell receptor beta chains from a single sample sequenced in a study of blood T cells in healthy people across ages. A second PCR of roughly 7 to 11 cycles used a sample-barcoded 5' primer and a J-beta primer mix. TCRdb re-analysed the 5' RACE reads in MiXCR, keeping a single row per CDR3 protein. The data contain over 750,000 distinct CDR3 sequences, approximately 25% of them singletons. This same sample was also taken into another study, of T cells of mothers and their children.

The sample was blood. The receptors derive from a boy under 18 in good health.

This clonotype was detected only once. This chain uses TRBV20-1 with TRBJ1-5; D is uncertain. Trimming removed 0 bases at V and 9 bases at J, with 21 bases between. The CDR3 consists of 16 residues. CDR1 and CDR2 (germline): DFQATT, SNEGSKA (reference sequence). The CDR3, as DNA: TGCAGTGCTAGAGATTTAGAGGGCCGGAAAGGGCCGCCCCAGCATTTT. This translates into CSARDLEGRKGPPQHF.

This clonotype was seen a handful of times. V gene TRBV7-2 combines with J gene TRBJ2-7; D tentatively fits TRBD1 or TRBD2 (5 bases each). The CDR3 length is 15 residues. CDR1 and CDR2 (germline): SGHTA, FQGNSA. The V end was cut by 5 bases, the J end by 0 bases, with 14 bases between. The CDR3 DNA reads TGTGCCAGCAGCCTTCGCCAGGGACCCTCCTACGAGCAGTACTTC. Translated: CASSLRQGPSYEQYF.

A few counts support this clonotype. The rearrangement joins TRBV7-2 to TRBJ2-2; 7 bases align to TRBD2. Germline-derived CDR1 and CDR2 are SGHTA and FQGNSA. The CDR3 consists of 13 residues. V shed 5 bases and J 7 bases; nucleotides not matched to a gene: 4. The DNA for the CDR3 is TGTGCCAGCAGCGATACGGGGGGCGGGGAGCTGTTTTTT. As protein: CASSDTGGGELFF.

The CDR3 protein is CATTPGGMVRETQYF. The CDR3 nucleotides are TGTGCCACCACCCCCGGTGGTATGGTACGTGAGACCCAGTACTTC. The J gene is TRBJ2-5, the V gene TRBV15; D remains unclear. Germline loops: CDR1 LNHNV, CDR2 YYDKDF (reference sequence). The CDR3 consists of 15 residues. The V end was cut by 7 bases, the J end by 5 bases, with 20 bases between.

This clonotype appeared a few times. The CDR3 loop reads CASSSLLVPNQPQHF. Written as DNA, the CDR3 is TGTGCCAGCAGTTCCCTATTAGTCCCTAATCAGCCCCAGCATTTT. The chain links TRBV12-3 or TRBV12-4 to TRBJ1-5; no reliable D call. The CDR3 extends over 15 amino acids. The V end was cut by 4 bases, the J end by 4 bases, with 14 bases between.

The table lists this clonotype with many counts. At one of its ends the junction is not consistent with the germline gene, which may arise from a read error. The genes are TRBV5-1 and TRBJ2-5; D is ambiguous. Germline V gives CDR1 SGHRS, CDR2 YFSETQ. This CDR3 spans 12 amino acids. CDR3: CASSPPSETQYF. The CDR3 DNA sequence: TGTGCCAGCAGCCCTCCCAGTGAGACCCAGTACTTC. The full variable domain, with the rest looked up from reference TRBV5-1 and TRBJ2-5, is KAGVTQTPRYLIKTRGQQVTLSCSPISGHRSVSWYQQTPGQGLQFLFEYFSETQRNKGNFPGRFSGRQFSNSRSEMNVSTLELGDSALYLCASSPPSETQYFGPGTRLLVL.

V gene TRBV20-1 combines with J gene TRBJ2-7; 15 nucleotides agree with TRBD2. V lost 6 bases to trimming and J lost 3 bases; unmatched junction nucleotides: 12. The CDR3 length is 17 residues. CDR1 DFQATT and CDR2 SNEGSKA come from the germline V gene (reference sequence). The CDR3 nucleotides read TGCAGTGCCCAAATGGGACTAGCGGGGGGCCGGGACTACGAGCAGTACTTC. Translated: CSAQMGLAGGRDYEQYF.

This chain joins TRBV28 and TRBJ2-3, with 8 bases matching TRBD2. The germline V gene encodes CDR1 MDHEN and CDR2 SYDVKM. This CDR3 comprises 15 residues. V was clipped by 2 bases and J by 5 bases; unmatched bases: 6. The CDR3 DNA follows: TGTGCCAGCAGTTTAATCCGGGAGGGCCTAGATACGCAGTATTTT. This sequence encodes CASSLIREGLDTQYF.

Comments on this clonotype: One end of the junction fails to match germline, which may point to a read error. V is TRBV5-1 and J is TRBJ2-1; tentatively, D is TRBD1 or TRBD2 (5 bases each). CDR1 is SGHRS, CDR2 YFSETQ, per germline. CDR3 length equals 12 residues. This chain's CDR3 is CASSLEGTEQFF. CDR3 DNA sequence: TGTGCCAGCAGCTTAGAAGGGACTGAGCAGTTCTTC.

V gene TRBV14 combines with J gene TRBJ1-1; no clear D. The CDR3 runs 11 residues. Germline CDR1 SGHDN, CDR2 FVKESK. Trimming took off 1 base at V and 10 bases at J, with 7 bases between the two ends. CDR3 in DNA: TGTGCCAGCAGCCAAGGGGGTGTAGCTTTCTTT. Amino acid sequence: CASSQGGVAFF.

This clonotype was counted between two and nine times. The chain couples TRBV28 to TRBJ2-1; D is ambiguous. This CDR3 has 15 amino acids. Germline CDR1 is MDHEN and CDR2 is SYDVKM. Trimming removed 3 bases from V and 0 bases from J, with 9 bases in between. The DNA for the CDR3 is TGTGCCAGCAGTTTTTGGGCTCTCTCCTACAATGAGCAGTTCTTC. Its translation: CASSFWALSYNEQFF.

This clonotype was seen more than once but under ten times. The chain joins TRBV12-3 or TRBV12-4 to TRBJ2-7; 7 bases are a match to TRBD1. Trimming at V came to 4 bases and at J to 3 bases, leaving 12 bases not matched to a gene. There are 16 residues in the CDR3. In nucleotides, the CDR3 is TGTGCCAGCAGTTCCGGGACAGTTGGTTCGGGCTACGAGCAGTACTTC. Translated: CASSSGTVGSGYEQYF.

The genes are TRBV12-3 or TRBV12-4 and TRBJ2-1; D uncertain. The DNA end lines up better with TRBJ2-7; the J call may be wrong. The length of the CDR3 is 15 residues. In DNA form, the CDR3 reads TGTGCCAGCAGTTTAATGCGGAGAGGCGCGTACGAGCAGTACTTC. Translating it yields CASSLMRRGAYEQYF.

This clonotype was counted many times. This rearrangement joins TRBV11-2 to TRBJ2-5; D not certain. Germline CDR1 reads SGHAT; CDR2 reads FQNNGV. CDR3 length equals 14 residues. The V end was cut by 1 base, the J end by 1 base, with 7 bases between. Here the CDR3 reads CASSLGWIQETQYF. Here the CDR3 DNA reads TGTGCCAGCAGCTTAGGTTGGATCCAAGAGACCCAGTACTTC.

This chain links TRBV20-1 with TRBJ2-7; tentative D call: TRBD2 (6 bases). Germline CDR1 is DFQATT and CDR2 is SNEGSKA (reference sequence). The CDR3 covers 14 residues. Trimming left V 5 bases short and J 1 base short, with 15 bases between. The CDR3 DNA reads TGCAGTGCTGGGGCAACGGGAGTATCCTACGAGCAGTACTTC. It encodes CSAGATGVSYEQYF.

The genes are TRBV6-2 or TRBV6-3 and TRBJ2-6; D unresolved. The CDR3 runs 15 residues. The V gene lost 4 bases and the J gene lost 7 bases, with 14 bases spanning the gap. CDR1 MNHEY and CDR2 SVGEGT come from the germline V gene. This chain's CDR3 is CASSSADLGANVLTF. In DNA, the CDR3 is TGTGCCAGCAGTTCCGCCGATCTGGGTGCCAACGTCCTGACTTTC.

This chain joins TRBV11-2 and TRBJ2-7; D is uncertain. Per the germline V gene, CDR1 is SGHAT and CDR2 is FQNNGV. The CDR3 consists of 15 residues. Trimming pared 3 bases from V and 2 bases from J, leaving 14 bases between. The CDR3 DNA sequence: TGTGCCAGCAGCTTCTCGGTGGGCGAAACCTACGAGCAGTACTTC. Translation gives CASSFSVGETYEQYF.

V and J are TRBV7-9 and TRBJ1-2; D gene uncertain. The CDR3 sequence is 13 residues long. Germline CDR1 and CDR2: SEHNR and FQNEAQ (reference sequence). Between the trimmed V and J ends, which lost 1 base and 8 bases, there was a span of 11 bases. The CDR3 reads CASSLVVERGYTF. The CDR3 coding sequence is TGTGCCAGCAGCTTAGTGGTTGAGAGGGGCTACACCTTC. The variable domain in full, completed from reference TRBV7-9 and TRBJ1-2, reads DTGVSQNPRHKITKRGQNVTFRCDPISEHNRLYWYRQTLGQGPEFLTYFQNEAQLEKSRLLSDRFSAERPKGSFSTLEIQRTEQGDSAMYLCASSLVVERGYTFGSGTRLTVV.

This clonotype was found many times. The rearrangement joins TRBV15 to TRBJ2-5, with a tentative D call TRBD1 (6 bases). V gave up 5 bases and J gave up 2 bases, with 12 bases separating them. The CDR3 runs to 14 residues. The germline V gene has CDR1 LNHNV and CDR2 YYDKDF (reference sequence). The CDR3 spells CATSRDTPQETQYF. CDR3 DNA sequence: TGTGCCACCAGCCGGGACACACCACAAGAGACCCAGTACTTC. The variable domain in full, completed from reference TRBV15 and TRBJ2-5, reads DAMVIQNPRYQVTQFGKPVTLSCSQTLNHNVMYWYQQKSSQAPKLLFHYYDKDFNNEADTPDNFQSRRPNTSFCFLDIRSPGLGDTAMYLCATSRDTPQETQYFGPGTRLLVL.

The chain couples TRBV7-2 to TRBJ1-4; 7 bases match TRBD1. Germline V gene lookup returns CDR1 SGHTA and CDR2 FQGNSA. The J segment lost 8 bases and the V segment lost 3 bases, leaving 9 bases of the junction unmatched. The CDR3 is made up of 15 amino acids. CDR3: CASSFLGTEAEKLFF. Here the CDR3 DNA reads TGTGCCAGCAGCTTCCTGGGGACAGAGGCCGAAAAACTGTTTTTT.